What follows are 18 T cell receptor beta chains derived from one specimen sequenced in a study of glioma-infiltrating T cells. TCR alpha and beta CDR3 regions were amplified from RNA using iRepertoire nested multiplex PCR. TCRdb re-derived calls from the multiplex PCR reads in MiXCR, one entry per CDR3 protein. The data contain roughly 120,000 distinct CDR3 sequences, around 25% of them singletons. The sample was glioma tissue, nonneoplastic brain tissue, or PBMCs (not recorded which). Source of these receptors: a human donor with low-grade glioma or glioblastoma, undergoing nonglioma brain surgery, or in good health (not recorded which).

In this sample, this clonotype turned up many times. The chain couples TRBV20-1 to TRBJ2-1; D might be TRBD2 (6 bases). Per germline, CDR1 DFQATT and CDR2 SNEGSKA (reference sequence). V was cut by 1 base and J by 4 bases, with 11 bases left in between. The CDR3 runs 14 residues. The DNA for the CDR3 is TGCAGTGCTAGAGCCCGGGACTGGTACAATGAGCAGTTCTTC. Translated: CSARARDWYNEQFF.

This clonotype occurred a few times. The rearrangement uses TRBV3-1 and TRBJ2-7, with 11 bases that match TRBD2. The CDR3 spans 15 residues. The V and J ends lost 2 bases and 2 bases, in that order; junction bases with no gene match: 2. Germline values: CDR1 LGHDT, CDR2 YNNKEL (reference sequence). The CDR3 coding sequence is TGTGCCAGCAGCCAAAGACTAGCGGGGACCTACGAGCAGTACTTC. It yields the protein CASSQRLAGTYEQYF.

For this clonotype: With a much larger clone just one base away, this may be a read error. Since no conserved phenylalanine or tryptophan closes the CDR3, a read error is the likely cause. The V gene is TRBV5-1, the J gene TRBJ1-2; perhaps TRBD1 as D (6 bases). The CDR3 contains 13 residues. Germline V gene lookup returns CDR1 SGHRS and CDR2 YFSETQ. V gave up 5 bases and J gave up 4 bases, with 12 bases separating them. This CDR3 reads CASRGASPYGYTI. The CDR3, as DNA: TGCGCCAGCAGGGGGGCGTCTCCCTATGGCTACACCATC.

V gene TRBV7-2 combines with J gene TRBJ2-7, with 12 bases aligning to TRBD2. This CDR3 contains 18 residues. V was clipped by 5 bases and J by 0 bases; unmatched bases: 11. Germline CDR1 is SGHTA and CDR2 is FQGNSA. The CDR3 reads CASSQDRTSGALSYEQYF. The CDR3 nucleotides are TGTGCCAGCAGCCAAGATAGGACTAGCGGGGCCCTCTCCTACGAGCAGTACTTC.

This clonotype has at least ten counts. V is TRBV4-1 and J is TRBJ1-5; D is ambiguous. V lost 0 bases and J 7 bases, leaving 13 bases between the germline ends. Germline V CDR1 and CDR2: MGHRA, YSYEKL. The length of the CDR3 is 15 residues. CDR3 sequence: CASSQDLSTPQPQHF. DNA for the CDR3: TGCGCCAGCAGCCAAGATCTTAGTACCCCACAGCCCCAGCATTTT.

This clonotype was seen many times. This chain uses TRBV19 with TRBJ2-7; 13 bases line up with TRBD2. The germline CDR1 and CDR2 sequences are LNHDA and SQIVND (reference sequence). The V and J ends lost 4 bases and 4 bases, in that order; junction bases with no gene match: 7. The length of the CDR3 is 16 residues. The CDR3 loop reads CASSSGLAGVKYEQYF. CDR3 DNA: TGTGCCAGTAGTAGCGGACTAGCGGGAGTAAAGTACGAGCAGTACTTC.

A note on this clonotype: Since a much larger clone is just one base distant, this may be a read error. The chain is built from TRBV19 and TRBJ1-2; 8 bases are shared with TRBD1. Germline V lookup: CDR1 LNHDA, CDR2 SQIVND (reference sequence). CDR3 size: 15 residues. The chain's CDR3 is CPSSRTGQAHYGYTF. The CDR3 DNA is TGTCCCAGTAGTAGAACGGGACAGGCGCACTATGGCTACACCTTC.

The table lists this clonotype with many counts. This sequence joins TRBV5-4 and TRBJ2-5; D remains unclear. The CDR3 extends over 12 amino acids. The germline CDR1 and CDR2 sequences are SGHNT and YYREEE (reference sequence). Trimming removed 4 bases at V and 1 base at J, with 5 bases between. This CDR3 is CASSRAQETQYF. The CDR3 coding sequence is TGTGCCAGCAGCCGGGCCCAAGAGACCCAGTACTTC.

The table lists this clonotype with many counts. The chain combines TRBV12-3 or TRBV12-4 with TRBJ2-5, with 7 positions matching TRBD2. The ends lost 6 bases at V and 5 bases at J; junction bases unmatched: 6. This CDR3 is 13 amino acids long. The CDR3, as DNA: TGTGCCAGCAGCCGGACTAGGCTGGAGACCCAGTACTTC. As protein: CASSRTRLETQYF.

This clonotype was detected ten times or more. The chain combines TRBV27 with TRBJ2-1; the D is unclear. V lost 5 bases to trimming and J lost 8 bases, with 10 bases between them. From germline, CDR1 is MNHEY and CDR2 SMNVEV (reference sequence). The CDR3 spans 12 residues. CDR3 region: CASSPLADEQFF. CDR3 DNA: TGTGCCAGCAGTCCCTTAGCCGATGAGCAGTTCTTC.

This clonotype was recorded a few times. One junction end disagrees with the germline gene, perhaps due to a read error. CDR3 sequence: CASSLGGDGGYSNQPQHF. For the CDR3, the DNA is TGCGCCAGCAGTTTGGGAGGGGACGGGGGCTATAGCAATCAGCCCCAGCATTTT. The chain joins TRBV5-1 to TRBJ1-5; D possibly corresponds to TRBD1 (6 bases). This CDR3 spans 18 amino acids. Germline values: CDR1 SGHRS, CDR2 YFSETQ.

This clonotype was recorded many times. The chain is built from TRBV20-1 and TRBJ2-1; D is unresolved. Germline values: CDR1 DFQATT, CDR2 SNEGSKA (reference sequence). With 4 bases removed from V and 5 bases from J, the gap between germline ends came to 0 bases. The CDR3 loop spans 9 amino acids. The CDR3 sequence: CSANNEQFF. The CDR3 DNA sequence: TGCAGTGCTAACAATGAGCAGTTCTTC.

This clonotype appeared many times. The J gene is TRBJ2-3, the V gene TRBV7-2; D is unclear. The CDR3 runs 15 residues. Trimming left V 1 base short and J 2 bases short, with 10 bases between. The germline CDR1 and CDR2 sequences are SGHTA and FQGNSA. The CDR3 reads CASSLGQHPTDTQYF. The CDR3 bases are TGTGCCAGCAGCTTAGGACAACACCCCACAGATACGCAGTATTTT.

This clonotype was recorded many times. The CDR3 sequence is CASSLDRGSNQPQHF. The CDR3 DNA reads TGTGCCAGCAGCTTAGACAGGGGGAGCAATCAGCCCCAGCATTTT. The chain is built from TRBV7-8 and TRBJ1-5, with 8 positions matching TRBD1. With V trimmed by 1 base and J by 1 base, 0 bases remained unmatched. The CDR3 has 15 residues. The germline gives CDR1 SGHVS, CDR2 FQNEAQ.

The table lists this clonotype with a count of one. The chain combines TRBV6-1 with TRBJ2-1, with TRBD2 matching over 12 bases. V was clipped by 5 bases and J by 2 bases; unmatched bases: 4. The CDR3 sequence is 16 residues long. Germline CDR1 MNHNS, CDR2 SASEGT. The CDR3 is CASSWTSGMTYNEQFF. In DNA form, the CDR3 reads TGTGCCAGCAGTTGGACTAGCGGGATGACCTACAATGAGCAGTTCTTC.

The sample holds many counts of this clonotype. The rearrangement uses TRBV20-1 and TRBJ2-1; 10 positions agree with TRBD2. The V segment lost 3 bases and the J segment 5 bases; nucleotides outside the gene matches: 4. The germline V gene has CDR1 DFQATT and CDR2 SNEGSKA (reference sequence). The CDR3 spans 14 residues. CDR3 nucleotides: TGCAGTGCTAGCCACGGGACTAGCGACAATGAGCAGTTCTTC. Protein product: CSASHGTSDNEQFF.

This clonotype has just a few counts. V is TRBV12-3 or TRBV12-4 and J is TRBJ2-2; D remains ambiguous. Trimming shortened V by 7 bases and J by 2 bases, and 14 bases separated the two germline ends. CDR3 length equals 15 residues. The CDR3 nucleotides read TGTGCCAGCACCCCCTTCACAGCCAACACCGGGGAGCTGTTTTTT. Translating it yields CASTPFTANTGELFF.

In its sample, this clonotype was seen many times. The gene calls are TRBV4-1 and TRBJ1-5; 8 nucleotides agree with TRBD1. V gave up 0 bases and J gave up 8 bases; unmatched junction bases: 6. This CDR3 comprises 15 residues. Germline loops: CDR1 MGHRA, CDR2 YSYEKL. CDR3 protein: CASSQESGGWEPQHF. The CDR3 nucleotides read TGCGCCAGCAGCCAAGAATCAGGGGGCTGGGAGCCCCAGCATTTT.